Listed below are T cell receptor beta chains from one sample, sequenced in a study of radiation and T cells in renal cell carcinoma. Data came from immunoSEQ multiplex PCR; TCRdb stores just in-frame clones and leaves some out. This table holds around 45,000 clones, roughly four fifths found once. Sample: blood, taken from a patient whose treatment included radiotherapy and nephrectomy. All receptors derive from a woman in her seventies with renal cell carcinoma. Each CDR3 is given with its conserved first and last residue. A D gene is named only where the DNA matches it firmly. Expanded clones get a size class; other rows say once, few or many, or leave the size out.

>.|.|TRBJ1-1|TRBV25-1
CASSPTRGGDTEAFF
TGTGCCAGCAGTCCGACGAGGGGAGGGGACACTGAAGCTTTCTTT
>.|TRBD2|TRBJ2-7|TRBV6-6
CASSNGLDYEQYF
TGTGCCAGCAGCAACGGACTAGACTACGAGCAGTACTTC
>.|.|TRBJ2-1|TRBV28
CASNHKRVWSYNEQFF
TGTGCCAGCAACCACAAGCGGGTGTGGTCCTACAATGAGCAGTTCTTC
>.|TRBD2|TRBJ2-1|TRBV9
CASSTGLAGGLHNEQFF
TGTGCCAGCAGCACGGGACTAGCGGGGGGGCTACACAATGAGCAGTTCTTC
>.|TRBD2|TRBJ2-1|TRBV4-2
CASSQDIGLAMNEQFF
TGTGCCAGCAGCCAAGATATAGGACTAGCGATGAATGAGCAGTTCTTC
>once|.|TRBJ1-1|TRBV2
CASSERGTGRTEAFF
TGTGCCAGCAGTGAAAGAGGCACCGGACGAACTGAAGCTTTCTTT
>.|TRBD2|TRBJ2-1|TRBV7-8
CASSTPTSGTVNEQFF
TGTGCCAGCAGCACCCCGACTAGCGGGACTGTCAATGAGCAGTTCTTC
>few|.|TRBJ1-1|TRBV5-1
CASSFAGTPNTEAFF
TGCGCCAGCAGCTTTGCCGGGACACCGAACACTGAAGCTTTCTTT
>.|.|TRBJ2-5|TRBV10-3
CAISDRETQYF
TGTGCCATCAGTGACAGGGAGACCCAGTACTTC
>few|TRBD1|TRBJ1-5|TRBV6-1
CASSSDRGFNQPQHF
TGTGCCAGCAGTTCGGACAGGGGCTTCAATCAGCCCCAGCATTTT
>.|.|TRBJ2-6|TRBV9
CASSVDSSGANVLTF
TGTGCCAGCAGCGTAGACAGCTCTGGGGCCAACGTCCTGACTTTC
>few|.|TRBJ1-5|TRBV19
CASSILGQGSGQPQHF
TGTGCCAGTAGTATACTCGGGCAGGGAAGCGGTCAGCCCCAGCATTTT
>.|TRBD1|TRBJ2-6|TRBV7-9
CASSPWDSPGSSGANVLTF
TGTGCCAGCAGCCCATGGGACAGCCCGGGAAGCTCTGGGGCCAACGTCCTGACTTTC
>.|.|TRBJ1-2|TRBV30
CAWDHGTYGYTF
TGTGCCTGGGACCATGGAACCTATGGCTACACCTTC
>large|.|TRBJ1-1|TRBV25-1
CASSDGPREAFF
TGTGCCAGCAGTGACGGACCCAGGGAAGCTTTCTTT
>.|.|TRBJ2-5|TRBV6-1
CASSGLKPGHEETQYF
TGTGCCAGCAGTGGTTTAAAACCGGGACACGAGGAGACCCAGTACTTC
>.|.|TRBJ2-5|TRBV4-1
CASSLQGFQETQYF
TGCGCCAGCAGCTTACAGGGCTTCCAAGAGACCCAGTACTTC
>.|TRBD2|TRBJ2-1|TRBV6-6
CASSYLTAGVYNEQFF
TGTGCCAGCAGTTACTTAACGGCGGGGGTTTACAATGAGCAGTTCTTC
>.|.|TRBJ1-1|TRBV10-3
CAISESKAVVIEAFF
TGTGCCATCAGTGAAAGTAAGGCAGTTGTGATTGAAGCTTTCTTT
>.|.|TRBJ1-5|TRBV9
CASSVATGQPQHF
TGTGCCAGCAGCGTAGCTACCGGTCAGCCCCAGCATTTT
>.|.|TRBJ2-7|TRBV5-8
CASSLGDGFSSYEQYF
TGTGCCAGCAGCTTGGGGGATGGGTTTAGCTCCTACGAGCAGTACTTC
>.|TRBD2|TRBJ2-3|TRBV7-9
CASSILAGGYTDTQYF
TGTGCCAGCAGCATACTAGCGGGGGGATACACAGATACGCAGTATTTT